The 26 T cell receptor delta chains reported below all come from one sample, sequenced in a study of gamma-delta chains in newborns, infants, children. TCRdb re-processed the reads using CATT. The sample holds fewer than 4,500 delta-chain clones, roughly 2.1% seen once. The specimen was blood. The receptors were sampled from a child who was a newborn, infant or young child, either healthy, febrile or measles-vaccinated (not recorded which).

Note on this clone: A far more abundant clone sits one base away, making this likely a read error. The CDR3: CACDTLLGDTRFSWDTRRMFF. CDR3 sequence (DNA): TGTGCCTGTGACACCCTACTGGGGGATACGCGGTTCTCCTGGGACACCCGACGGATGTTTTTC. The chain is built from TRDV2 and TRDJ3; TRDD3 matches at 13 bases. The CDR3 is 21 residues long. CDR1 and CDR2 from the germline V gene are GEAIGNYY and EKD.

In its sample, this clone ranks as medium-sized. A read error is possible here, since a much larger clone lies one base away. The rearrangement joins TRDV2 to TRDJ3; 13 bases line up with TRDD3. V shed 4 bases and J 0 bases; nucleotides not matched to a gene: 8. The CDR3 runs to 20 residues. Germline V gene data show CDR1 as GEAIGNYY and CDR2 as EKD. The CDR3 protein is CACDKVLGDTCSWDTRQMFF. In DNA, the CDR3 is TGTGCCTGTGATAAAGTACTGGGGGATACGTGCTCCTGGGACACCCGACAGATGTTTTTC.

For this clone: One base separates it from a far larger clone, so it is likely a read error. Other DNA sequences within the sample encode an identical CDR3. The V gene is TRDV1, the J gene TRDJ1; D unresolved. Looked up from germline, CDR1 is TSWWSYY and CDR2 is QGS. The CDR3 has 19 amino acids. Here the CDR3 DNA reads TGTGCTCTTGGGGAAAATGGGAGGTTACGACGGCCGGACACCGATAAGCTCATCTTT. This codes for CALGENGRLRRPDTDKLIF.

There are a few counts of this clone. The mismatch at residue 10 between this DNA's translation and the TCRdb protein of a much larger clone likely reflects a read error; the protein shown is translated from the DNA. The V call is TRDV1, the J call TRDJ3, with D unclear. From germline, CDR1 is TSWWSYY and CDR2 QGS. This CDR3 is built from 13 residues. The CDR3 is CALGGPISRRMFF. Written as DNA, the CDR3 is TGTGCTCTTGGGGGGCCTATCTCCCGACGGATGTTTTTC.

Regarding this clone: Since a far larger clone is one base different, this is likely a read error. Other DNA sequences from this sample encode an identical CDR3 as well. This chain links TRDV1 with TRDJ1, with D possibly being TRDD2 (5 bases). The germline V and J ends were trimmed by 9 bases and 0 bases, with 17 bases remaining between them. Germline CDR1 TSWWSYY, CDR2 QGS. There are 15 residues in the CDR3. The CDR3 nucleotides read TGTGCTCTAATTCCCTACCTCTCTTACACCGATAAACTCATCTTT. Translation: CALIPYLSYTDKLIF.

This clone was observed a few times. The translation of this DNA and the TCRdb protein of a much larger clone differ at residue 15, probably owing to a read error; the protein shown here is translated from the DNA. Here the CDR3 reads CACDTGGLGANSWDARQMFF. The CDR3 DNA reads as TGTGCCTGTGACACCGGTGGTCTGGGGGCTAACTCCTGGGACGCCCGACAGATGTTTTTC. The V call is TRDV2, the J call TRDJ3; 7 positions match TRDD3. The length of the CDR3 is 20 residues. Germline V CDR1 and CDR2: GEAIGNYY, EKD.

This clone has more than one count but fewer than ten. The TCRdb record carries a much larger clone's protein, which differs from this DNA's translation at residue 10; a read error is the likely cause, and the protein listed here is the DNA translation. The rearrangement uses TRDV2 and TRDJ3, with 9 positions matching TRDD3. V shed 3 bases, J shed 1 base, and the junction held 12 bases outside the gene matches. This CDR3 spans 20 amino acids. The V gene's germline CDR1 is GEAIGNYY and CDR2 EKD. The CDR3 region is CACDRPTGGNASWDTRQMFF. In DNA form, the CDR3 reads TGTGCCTGTGACCGTCCTACTGGGGGAAACGCTTCCTGGGACACCCGACAGATGTTTTTC.

The sample holds a few counts of this clone. This sequence joins TRDV2 and TRDJ3; 12 bases agree with TRDD3. This CDR3 contains 19 residues. The germline V gene has CDR1 GEAIGNYY and CDR2 EKD. Trimming at V came to 3 bases and at J to 2 bases, leaving 7 bases not matched to a gene. Here the CDR3 reads CACDSVLGDTTWDTRQMFF. In nucleotides, the CDR3 is TGTGCCTGTGACTCAGTACTGGGGGATACTACCTGGGACACCCGACAGATGTTTTTC.

This clone has more than one count but fewer than ten. A single base is all that separates this from a far larger clone, so a read error is likely. Other nucleotide sequences in the sample specify the same CDR3. The chain employs TRDV1 and TRDJ1, with 12 bases fitting TRDD3. Germline V gives CDR1 TSWWSYY, CDR2 QGS. The CDR3 has 21 residues. CDR3 protein: CALGTPPSGRVLGDTTDKLIF. The DNA for the CDR3 is TGTGCTCTTGGGACACCACCCTCGGGTAGAGTACTGGGGGATACTACCGATAAGCTCATCTTT.

This clone has more than one count but fewer than ten. TCRdb's protein, taken from a much larger clone, differs from this DNA's translation at residue 20, likely owing to a read error; the protein displayed comes from the DNA. The identical CDR3 is also encoded by other nucleotide sequences in the sample. The V and J genes are TRDV1 and TRDJ1; 9 nucleotides agree with TRDD3. The length of the CDR3 is 21 residues. The germline V gene has CDR1 TSWWSYY and CDR2 QGS. CDR3 sequence reads: CALGPRGPKQGIRPDTDKLTF. DNA of the CDR3: TGTGCTCTTGGGCCGAGAGGTCCTAAACAGGGGATACGCCCGGACACCGATAAACTCACCTTT.

About this clone itself: This DNA's translation differs at residue 6 from TCRdb's protein, which comes from a much larger clone; a read error is likely, and the protein shown is translated from the DNA. This rearrangement joins TRDV1 to TRDJ1; 11 bases are a match to TRDD3. The germline V gene has CDR1 TSWWSYY and CDR2 QGS. The V segment lost 9 bases and the J segment 5 bases; nucleotides outside the gene matches: 23. The CDR3 totals 19 residues. The CDR3 coding sequence is TGTGCTCTGTACAGTATTGGGGGATACGCGTATCCTTGGATGGATAAACTCATCTTT. The encoded protein is CALYSIGGYAYPWMDKLIF.

There are a few counts of this clone. The protein TCRdb lists belongs to a much larger clone and differs from this DNA's translation at residue 13, which points to a read error; the protein shown is made from the DNA. The V call is TRDV1, the J call TRDJ1; 8 bases line up with TRDD3. The CDR3 covers 15 residues. V dropped 1 base and J dropped 13; count of bases not matched to a gene: 14. Per the germline V gene, CDR1 is TSWWSYY and CDR2 is QGS. The CDR3 is CALGERGIMARGPIF. Here the CDR3 DNA reads TGTGCTCTTGGGGAACGGGGGATAATGGCCCGTGGGCCCATCTTT.

Sample share makes this clone large. Other DNA sequences from this sample encode an identical CDR3 as well. The chain carries TRDV2 and TRDJ3; 13 bases are shared with TRDD3. CDR1 is GEAIGNYY and CDR2 is EKD in the germline V gene. The junction had 7 bases not matched to a gene; V was cut back by 0 bases and J by 0 bases. The CDR3 length is 21 residues. The CDR3 nucleotides are TGTGCCTGTGACACCCTACTGGGGGATACGCGGTTCTCCTGGGACACCCGACAGATGTTTTTC. It encodes CACDTLLGDTRFSWDTRQMFF.

The chain couples TRDV2 to TRDJ2; 9 bases fit TRDD3. The CDR3 contains 16 residues. V shed 2 bases and J 0 bases; nucleotides not matched to a gene: 3. Germline V gives CDR1 GEAIGNYY, CDR2 EKD. The CDR3 region is CACDKLGESLTAQLFF. The CDR3 DNA reads TGTGCCTGTGACAAACTGGGGGAATCTTTGACAGCACAACTCTTCTTT.

A remark on this clone: The likely explanation is a read error, given a far larger clone one base away. Other nucleotide sequences from this sample produce the same CDR3. The genes are TRDV1 and TRDJ1, with D unclear. From germline, CDR1 is TSWWSYY and CDR2 QGS. Trimming pared 0 bases from V and 2 bases from J, leaving 10 bases between. This CDR3 region has 15 residues. Here the CDR3 reads CALGELCPRTDKLIF. As DNA, the CDR3 is TGTGCTCTTGGGGAACTTTGCCCTAGAACCGATAAACTCATCTTT.

This clone was detected a few times. The protein held in TCRdb is that of a much larger clone and does not match this DNA's translation at residue 10, likely because of a read error; the protein shown is translated from the DNA. The chain joins TRDV2 to TRDJ3, with D possibly matching TRDD3 (6 bases). Germline V gene lookup returns CDR1 GEAIGNYY and CDR2 EKD. CDR3 length equals 18 residues. V lost 0 bases to trimming and J lost 2 bases, with 13 bases between them. CDR3 bases: TGTGCCTGTGACACCGGGGGACCACTGGCCTGGGACACCCGACAGATGTTTTTC. It translates to CACDTGGPLAWDTRQMFF.

In regard to this clone: A far larger clone is one nucleotide away, so this likely arose from a read error. V is TRDV1 and J is TRDJ1, with 13 positions matching TRDD3. There are 17 residues in the CDR3. Germline CDR1 is TSWWSYY and CDR2 is QGS. The CDR3 region is CALGPLLGDTATDKPIF. CDR3 bases: TGTGCTCTGGGACCCTTACTGGGGGATACGGCCACCGATAAACCCATCTTT.

Note on this clone: A far larger clone is one nucleotide away, so this likely arose from a read error. In the same sample, other DNA sequences code for this CDR3. V gene TRDV2 combines with J gene TRDJ3; 9 nucleotides agree with TRDD3. The CDR3 covers 18 residues. V was pared by 4 bases and J by 0 bases, with 6 bases of the junction left unmatched. CDR1 GEAIGNYY and CDR2 EKD come from the germline V gene. The DNA for the CDR3 is TGTGCCTGTGATACCTACTGGGGGAGCTCCTGGGACACCCGACAGATGTTTTTC. It encodes CACDTYWGSSWDTRQMFF.

In its sample, this clone was seen a few times. TCRdb shows a much larger clone's protein in place of this DNA's translation, and the two differ at residue 14, likely through a read error; the protein shown is translated from the DNA. The chain uses TRDV1 and TRDJ1; D remains ambiguous. The germline CDR1 and CDR2 sequences are TSWWSYY and QGS. This CDR3 contains 15 residues. The CDR3 sequence: CALGELPAKTDKLTF. The CDR3 DNA follows: TGTGCTCTTGGGGAACTTCCAGCAAAGACCGATAAACTCACCTTT.

With regard to this clone: With a far larger clone one base away, a read error is the likely cause. The same CDR3 arises from other DNA sequences in this sample as well. V and J are TRDV2 and TRDJ3, with 7 positions matching TRDD3. Germline loops: CDR1 GEAIGNYY, CDR2 EKD. The CDR3 consists of 19 residues. The CDR3 loop reads CACDTWGTLSSWDTRQMFF. The CDR3 region has the DNA TGTGCCTGTGACACCTGGGGGACCTTGAGCTCCTGGGACACCCGTCAGATGTTTTTC.

In its sample, this clone was seen a few times. A far larger clone is just one base off, so this is likely a read error. J is TRDJ1 and V is TRDV1; 9 bases align to TRDD3. This CDR3 has 23 amino acids. Germline loops: CDR1 TSWWSYY, CDR2 QGS. V shed 5 bases, J shed 7 bases, and the junction held 35 bases outside the gene matches. The DNA of the CDR3 is TGTGCTCTTGGGTCCCAAGGGGCTGGCCTACGTGCCACTGGGGGACACGCGGAATTTAAACTCATCTTT. Amino acid sequence: CALGSQGAGLRATGGHAEFKLIF.

As concerns this clone: The likely explanation is a read error, given a far larger clone one base away. The sample holds other DNA sequences that translate to the same CDR3. The rearrangement uses TRDV2 and TRDJ3; D may be TRDD3 (6 bases). In germline, CDR1 is GEAIGNYY, CDR2 EKD. The CDR3 consists of 18 residues. The CDR3 region has the DNA TGTGCATGTGACACCGGGGATTTCTACTCCTGGGACACCCGACAGATGTTTTTC. This gives the protein CACDTGDFYSWDTRQMFF.

Remarks on this clone: It is likely a read error: a sequence one base away is far more abundant. Additional DNA sequences in this sample encode the identical CDR3. V gene TRDV3 combines with J gene TRDJ1, with 11 bases matching TRDD3. CDR1 is TVYSNPD and CDR2 is GDNSRS in the germline V gene (reference sequence). CDR3 length equals 17 residues. The CDR3 loop reads CASKVPTGGYATDKLIF. The CDR3 DNA sequence: TGTGCCTCTAAAGTTCCTACTGGGGGATATGCCACCGACAAACTCATCTTT. Filled out from reference TRDV3 and TRDJ1, the complete variable domain reads CDKVTQSSPDQTVASGSEVVLLCTYDTVYSNPDLFWYRIRPDYSFQFVFYGDNSRSEGADFTQGRFSVKHILTQKAFHLVISPVRTEDSATYYCASKVPTGGYATDKLIFGKGTRVTVEP.

This clone was seen only a few times. Being one base from a much bigger clone, this may be a read error. Other DNA sequences in the same sample also yield this CDR3. This sequence joins TRDV1 and TRDJ3; 10 nucleotides align to TRDD3. This CDR3 is 22 amino acids long. CDR1 TSWWSYY and CDR2 QGS come from the germline V gene. CDR3 sequence: CALGPLTGGSLSLSWDTRQMFF. As DNA, the CDR3 is TGTGCTCTTGGGCCTCTAACTGGGGGATCCCTTTCCCTCTCCTGGGACACCCGGCAGATGTTTTTC.

As regards this clone: A far larger clone is one nucleotide away, so this likely arose from a read error. Other nucleotide sequences from this sample produce the same CDR3. The V call is TRAV29/DV5, the J call TRDJ1; 12 bases agree with TRDD3. Germline V CDR1 and CDR2: NSMFDY, ISSIKDK. CDR3 size: 15 residues. CDR3 DNA sequence: TGTGCAGCAACCTTTACTGGGGGATACACCGATAAGCTCATCTTT. It translates to CAATFTGGYTDKLIF.

This clone was observed a few times. The rearrangement links TRDV2 to TRDJ3, with 7 nucleotides matching TRDD3. In germline, CDR1 is GEAIGNYY, CDR2 EKD. The CDR3 sequence is 18 residues long. Trimming at V came to 2 bases and at J to 0 bases, leaving 6 bases not matched to a gene. CDR3 DNA: TGTGCCTGTGACAGTACTGGGGTAAGCTCCTGGGACACCCGACAGATGTTTTTC. It specifies CACDSTGVSSWDTRQMFF.